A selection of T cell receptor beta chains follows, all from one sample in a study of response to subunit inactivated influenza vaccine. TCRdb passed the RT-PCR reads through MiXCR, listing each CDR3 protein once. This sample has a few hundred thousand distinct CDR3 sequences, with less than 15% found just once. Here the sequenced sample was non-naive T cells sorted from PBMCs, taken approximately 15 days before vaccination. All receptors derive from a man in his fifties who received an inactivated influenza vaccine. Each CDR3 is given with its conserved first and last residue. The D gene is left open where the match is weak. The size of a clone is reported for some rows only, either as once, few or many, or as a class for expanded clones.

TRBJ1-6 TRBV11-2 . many TGTGCCAGCAGCTTATATCGGGAGAGGAATTCACCCCTCCACTTT CASSLYRERNSPLHF
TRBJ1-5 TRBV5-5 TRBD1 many TGTGCCAGCAGCTTGGGGGCCCGGGACAGGGGGAATCAGCCCCAGCATTTT CASSLGARDRGNQPQHF
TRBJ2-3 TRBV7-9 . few TGTGCCAGCAACCATGGCGGAGATACGCAGTATTTT CASNHGGDTQYF
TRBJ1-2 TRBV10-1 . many TGCGCCAGCAGTTCGGGGAACTATGGCTACACCTTC CASSSGNYGYTF
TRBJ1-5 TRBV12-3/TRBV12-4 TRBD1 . TGTGCCAGCAGTTTAAGGACAGGGGAAGGCAATCAGCCCCAGCATTTT CASSLRTGEGNQPQHF
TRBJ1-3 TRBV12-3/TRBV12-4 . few TGTGCCAGCAGTCCGGGAGGCCGGAGTAACACCATATATTTT CASSPGGRSNTIYF
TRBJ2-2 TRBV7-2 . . TGTGCCAGCAGCCCCAGGTCGGCTGCGAACACCGGGGAGCTGTTTTTT CASSPRSAANTGELFF
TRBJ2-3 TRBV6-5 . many TGTGCCAGCAGTTACTCAGGGGGGTCGGCCGATACGCAGTATTTT CASSYSGGSADTQYF
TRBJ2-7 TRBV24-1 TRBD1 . TGTGCCACCAGTGATTGGGGGACAGGGAGCGAGCAGTACTTC CATSDWGTGSEQYF
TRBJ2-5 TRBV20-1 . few TGCAGTGCTAGAGCCTTTCAGAGAGAACAAGAGACCCAGTACTTC CSARAFQREQETQYF
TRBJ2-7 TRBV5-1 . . TGCGCCAGCAGCTTGGCCTTGGAGGGGGTGTACGAGCAGTACTTC CASSLALEGVYEQYF
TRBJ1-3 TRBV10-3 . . TGTGCCATCTGGCCCTATGTCGGACGCATCTCTGGAAACACCATATATTTT CAIWPYVGRISGNTIYF
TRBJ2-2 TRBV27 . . TGTGCCAGCAGTTTCTCGGGACTTGAGTCCTACACCGGGGAGCTGTTTTTT CASSFSGLESYTGELFF
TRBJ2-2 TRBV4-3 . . TGCGCCAGCAGCCAGCGTGGAGGGTTAAACACCGGGGAGCTGTTTTTT CASSQRGGLNTGELFF
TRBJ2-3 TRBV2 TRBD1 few TGTGCCACCCGACAGGGGGGGACCACAGATACGCAGTATTTT CATRQGGTTDTQYF
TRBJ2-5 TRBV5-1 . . TGCGCCAGCAGCTTGGCGGCGGGGCCACAAGAGACCCAGTACTTC CASSLAAGPQETQYF
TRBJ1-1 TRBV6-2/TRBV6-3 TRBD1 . TGTGCCAGCAGGGAGACAGGGGTTACTGAAGCTTTCTTT CASRETGVTEAFF
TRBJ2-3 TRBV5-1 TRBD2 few TGCGCCAGCAGGGGACTAGCGGGAGGGATCCCAGATACGCAGTATTTT CASRGLAGGIPDTQYF